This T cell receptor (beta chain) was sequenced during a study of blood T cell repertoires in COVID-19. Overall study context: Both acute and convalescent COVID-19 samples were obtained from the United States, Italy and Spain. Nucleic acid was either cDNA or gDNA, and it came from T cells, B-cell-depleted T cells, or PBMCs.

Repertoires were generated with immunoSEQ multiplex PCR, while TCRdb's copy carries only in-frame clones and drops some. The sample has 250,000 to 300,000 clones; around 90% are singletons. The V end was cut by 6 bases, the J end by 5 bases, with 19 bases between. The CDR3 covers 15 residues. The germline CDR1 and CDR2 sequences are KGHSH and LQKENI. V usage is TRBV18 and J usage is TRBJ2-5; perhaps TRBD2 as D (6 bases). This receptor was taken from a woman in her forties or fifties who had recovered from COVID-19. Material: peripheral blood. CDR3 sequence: CASSPGRPAGETQYF. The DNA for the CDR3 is TGTGCCAGCTCCCCGGGACGGCCCGCGGGGGAGACCCAGTACTTC. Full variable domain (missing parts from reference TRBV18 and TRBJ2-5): NAGVMQNPRHLVRRRGQEARLRCSPMKGHSHVYWYRQLPEEGLKFMVYLQKENIIDESGMPKERFSAEFPKEGPSILRIQQVVRGDSAAYFCASSPGRPAGETQYFGPGTRLLVL.